A selection of T cell receptor beta chains follows, all from one sample in a study of shared clonotypes between healthy human individuals. Profiled with immunoSEQ multiplex PCR; TCRdb holds only in-frame clones, not every one. The table lists hundreds of thousands of clones, 97% of them singletons. Sequencing was done on a sample of naive CD4+ T cells sorted from blood. The receptors originated from a woman in her thirties in good health. Each CDR3 is given with its conserved first and last residue. Each record gives: D gene, clone size, J gene, CDR3 length, V gene, CDR3 DNA, CDR3 protein. D genes are given only for firm matches. The size of a clone is reported for some rows only, either as once, few or many, or as a class for expanded clones.

.,.,TRBJ1-5,15,TRBV7-2,TGTGCCAGCAGCTTATCAGTCGATACAGGTTTACCCCAGCATTTT,CASSLSVDTGLPQHF
TRBD2,.,TRBJ2-1,18,TRBV10-2,TGCGCCAGCAGTGTGCTAGCGGGAGCCTCATTGGGGTCGAGTGAGCAGTTCTTC,CASSVLAGASLGSSEQFF
.,once,TRBJ1-2,12,TRBV11-2,TGTGCCAGCAGCTCAGAGTTCTATGGCTACACCTTC,CASSSEFYGYTF
.,.,TRBJ1-4,13,TRBV30,TGTGCCTGGAGTGTAATCTGGGGGCAGGAACTGTTTTTT,CAWSVIWGQELFF
.,.,TRBJ1-5,12,TRBV28,TGTGCCAGCGGCCGGCTCAATCAGCCCCAGCATTTT,CASGRLNQPQHF
.,.,TRBJ1-5,15,TRBV2,TGTGCCAGCAGCATAGGGATAGGAGGGCGACAGCCCCAGCATTTT,CASSIGIGGRQPQHF
TRBD2,.,TRBJ2-1,15,TRBV5-4,TGTGCCAGCAGCTTCGGCGGGAGTGGGAACAATGAGCAGTTCTTC,CASSFGGSGNNEQFF
.,.,TRBJ1-1,15,TRBV27,TGTGCCAGCAGCAAATACACCGGGGGAGGCGCTGAAGCTTTCTTT,CASSKYTGGGAEAFF
.,.,TRBJ2-3,15,TRBV6-5,TGTGCCAGCAGTTACTCAACCCCGGGAGCAGATACGCAGTATTTT,CASSYSTPGADTQYF
TRBD1,.,TRBJ2-3,15,TRBV6-1,TGTGCCAGCAGTGAAATGGGACAGCGTTCAGATACGCAGTATTTT,CASSEMGQRSDTQYF
.,.,TRBJ1-5,16,TRBV21-1,TGTGCCAGCAGCTTTGCGAAAGGGGGATGGGGTCAGCCCCAGCATTTT,CASSFAKGGWGQPQHF
TRBD2,once,TRBJ2-7,15,TRBV30,TGTGCCTGGAGATATGGCGGGAGCGCATTACGGGAGCAGTACTTC,CAWRYGGSALREQYF
.,.,TRBJ2-3,15,TRBV11-2,TGTGCCAGCAGCTTAGTCTTTGCGGACACAGATACGCAGTATTTT,CASSLVFADTDTQYF
.,.,TRBJ2-5,11,TRBV20-1,TGCAGTGCTCCCGCGGGAGAGACCCAGTACTTC,CSAPAGETQYF
.,.,TRBJ1-4,16,TRBV5-1,TGCGCCAGCAGCTTGCGCCCCGGGGCGGGAAATGAAAAACTGTTTTTT,CASSLRPGAGNEKLFF
TRBD2,.,TRBJ2-7,14,TRBV10-2,TGCGCCAGCAGTGAAGCGGGAGGGAACTACGAGCAGTACTTC,CASSEAGGNYEQYF
TRBD2,.,TRBJ2-1,15,TRBV5-1,TGCGCCAGCAGCCGGACGGGGGGGACCTACAATGAGCAGTTCTTC,CASSRTGGTYNEQFF
TRBD1,.,TRBJ1-1,15,TRBV19,TGTGCCAGTAGGGCCGGGACAGGGTATGGCACTGAAGCTTTCTTT,CASRAGTGYGTEAFF
.,.,TRBJ2-7,14,TRBV27,TGTGCCAGCAGTCCCCGGGCAGGGGACGACGAGCAGTACTTC,CASSPRAGDDEQYF
.,.,TRBJ1-2,13,TRBV5-4,TGTGCCAGCAGCTTACTTAAAGGGAACGGCTACACCTTC,CASSLLKGNGYTF
TRBD2,.,TRBJ2-1,18,TRBV18,TGTGCCAGCTCAGTCGATATAGCGGGGCCCTCCTCCTACAATGAGCAGTTCTTC,CASSVDIAGPSSYNEQFF
.,.,TRBJ2-1,14,TRBV19,TGTGCCAGTAGTATGGCGGGCCGAGTCAGTGAGCAGTTCTTC,CASSMAGRVSEQFF
TRBD2,.,TRBJ2-5,19,TRBV28,TGTGCCAGCAGTTTAGGGCTAGCGGGAAGGTTACGCGTTACGGAGACCCAGTACTTC,CASSLGLAGRLRVTETQYF
.,.,TRBJ1-1,14,TRBV18,TGTGCCAGCTCACCACGAGAGGGGACCATTGAAGCTTTCTTT,CASSPREGTIEAFF
.,once,TRBJ1-1,12,TRBV29-1,TGCAGCGTTGCAAACAGGAACACTGAAGCTTTCTTT,CSVANRNTEAFF
.,once,TRBJ1-1,12,TRBV11-1,TGTGCCAGCAGCGACAACGGACAGGAAGCTTTCTTT,CASSDNGQEAFF
TRBD2,.,TRBJ2-3,15,TRBV2,TGTGCCAGCAGTGAGTTAGCGGGAGCTACAGATACGCAGTATTTT,CASSELAGATDTQYF
.,.,TRBJ2-3,14,TRBV28,TGTGCCAGCAGTTTCCAGAGGGAGCTGTATACGCAGTATTTT,CASSFQRELYTQYF
.,.,TRBJ1-1,15,TRBV9,TGTGCCAGCAGCCCCGTAGGAGGGAAGAGCACTGAAGCTTTCTTT,CASSPVGGKSTEAFF
.,.,TRBJ2-5,15,TRBV27,TGTGCCAGCAGTGGGGCAGCCGGCCTTGAGGAGACCCAGTACTTC,CASSGAAGLEETQYF
.,once,TRBJ1-5,13,TRBV6-1,TGTGCCAGCAGGTCCAATAGCAATCAGCCCCAGCATTTT,CASRSNSNQPQHF
.,.,TRBJ2-3,11,TRBV27,TGTGCCACCGGTTCCTTCGGTACGCAGTATTTT,CATGSFGTQYF
.,.,TRBJ1-2,15,TRBV6-5,TGTGCCAGCAGTTACATCGCAGGTTACTTCTATGGCTACACCTTC,CASSYIAGYFYGYTF
.,.,TRBJ1-4,12,TRBV18,TGTGCCAGCTCACCACTCAGAGAAAAACTGTTTTTT,CASSPLREKLFF
.,.,TRBJ1-1,15,TRBV5-1,TGCGCCAGCAGCTTGGAAAGCTTTATGAACACTGAAGCTTTCTTT,CASSLESFMNTEAFF